The 20 T cell receptor beta chains reported below all come from one sample, sequenced in a study of control samples from healthy donors and cancer patients. The repertoire was sequenced with immunoSEQ multiplex PCR; TCRdb's copy has only in-frame clones and lacks some. The sample consists of 170,000 or so clones, roughly 94% of them appearing once. Sequencing was carried out using blood. These receptors came from a middle-aged woman in good health.

The chain recombines TRBV19 with TRBJ1-4; no clear D. CDR3 length: 13 residues. The V and J ends lost 10 bases and 2 bases respectively, with 11 bases between them. Germline loops: CDR1 LNHDA, CDR2 SQIVND (reference sequence). CDR3 in amino acids: CATKGDTNEKLFF. Here the CDR3 DNA reads TGTGCCACCAAGGGTGATACTAATGAAAAACTGTTTTTT.

The chain carries TRBV4-3 and TRBJ2-1; TRBD2 matches at 12 bases. With 1 base clipped from V and 10 bases from J, the junction kept 8 bases outside the gene matches. This CDR3 is built from 16 residues. Germline assignment: CDR1 LGHNA and CDR2 YSLEER. CDR3 sequence reads: CASSQGLRLAGVEQFF. CDR3 sequence (DNA): TGCGCCAGCAGCCAAGGCCTCAGACTAGCGGGAGTCGAGCAGTTCTTC.

The chain has TRBV2 and TRBJ1-6; D uncertain. This CDR3 has 12 amino acids. Per germline, CDR1 SNHLY and CDR2 FYNNEI. The V and J ends lost 7 bases and 10 bases respectively, with 11 bases between them. The CDR3 region is CASNWRGSPLHF. Here the CDR3 DNA reads TGTGCCAGCAATTGGCGGGGATCACCCCTCCACTTT.

With respect to this clone: Other DNA sequences in the same sample also yield this CDR3. The chain joins TRBV7-2 to TRBJ1-2; D is uncertain. The germline CDR1 and CDR2 sequences are SGHTA and FQGNSA. With 0 bases removed from V and 2 bases from J, the gap between germline ends came to 10 bases. The CDR3 is 15 residues long. CDR3 sequence: CASSLAVSPNYGYTF. DNA for the CDR3: TGTGCCAGCAGCTTAGCAGTTTCGCCCAACTATGGCTACACCTTC.

The chain links TRBV14 to TRBJ1-6; D gene ambiguous. Germline CDR1 SGHDN, CDR2 FVKESK. The germline V and J ends were trimmed by 0 bases and 7 bases, with 7 bases remaining between them. CDR3 length: 14 amino acids. Written as DNA, the CDR3 is TGTGCCAGCAGCCAAGATACCCCGAATTCACCCCTCCACTTT. Its protein product is CASSQDTPNSPLHF.

The chain employs TRBV5-1 and TRBJ2-3, with 7 bases matching TRBD1. The V segment lost 2 bases and the J segment 2 bases; nucleotides outside the gene matches: 2. The CDR3 length is 14 residues. The germline V gene encodes CDR1 SGHRS and CDR2 YFSETQ. The CDR3 region has the DNA TGCGCCAGCAGCTTAACAGGGGCCACAGATACGCAGTATTTT. Protein product: CASSLTGATDTQYF.

This CDR3 reads CASSTTNTPYYEQYF. DNA for the CDR3: TGTGCCAGCAGTACAACTAACACCCCCTATTACGAGCAGTACTTC. The V gene is TRBV3-1 (or the pseudogene TRBV3-2), the J gene TRBJ2-7, with D unclear. CDR3 length: 15 amino acids. Trimming pared 6 bases from V and 4 bases from J, leaving 19 bases between. Germline V lookup: CDR1 LGHDT, CDR2 YNNKEL (reference sequence).

The chain has TRBV3-1 (or the pseudogene TRBV3-2) and TRBJ2-7; 14 nucleotides align to TRBD2. Trimming at V came to 6 bases and at J to 3 bases, leaving 4 bases not matched to a gene. CDR1 LGHDT and CDR2 YNNKEL come from the germline V gene (reference sequence). The CDR3 totals 15 residues. The CDR3 loop is CASSLGTSGGYEQYF. CDR3 in DNA: TGTGCCAGCAGTCTCGGGACTAGCGGGGGCTACGAGCAGTACTTC.

This rearrangement joins TRBV7-5 to TRBJ1-1; TRBD1, as called in the table, went unchecked against the DNA. TRBV7-5 is labeled a pseudogene. The CDR3 is made up of 18 amino acids. The CDR3 sequence is CARSLGGRGSLMNTEAFF. The CDR3 DNA follows: TGTGCCAGAAGCTTAGGAGGCAGGGGATCCCTGATGAACACTGAAGCTTTCTTT.

The V gene is TRBV20-1, the J gene TRBJ1-4, with 7 bases matching TRBD1. CDR1 and CDR2 (germline): DFQATT, SNEGSKA (reference sequence). This CDR3 region has 14 residues. The junction had 8 bases not matched to a gene; V was cut back by 3 bases and J by 7 bases. As DNA, the CDR3 is TGCAGTGCTAGTTCCGTCAGGGGGGGTGAAAAACTGTTTTTT. As protein: CSASSVRGGEKLFF.

This chain connects TRBV9 to TRBJ1-1, with unresolved D. Between the trimmed V and J ends, which lost 4 bases and 3 bases, there was a span of 13 bases. Looked up from germline, CDR1 is SGDLS and CDR2 is YYNGEE. This CDR3 has 14 residues. In DNA form, the CDR3 reads TGTGCCAGCAGCTCGCGACAAATAGACACTGAAGCTTTCTTT. Protein product: CASSSRQIDTEAFF.

J is TRBJ2-2 and V is TRBV7-9; D not certain. Trimming removed 7 bases from V and 5 bases from J, with 11 bases in between. Germline V gene lookup returns CDR1 SEHNR and CDR2 FQNEAQ (reference sequence). The CDR3 has 13 residues. The CDR3 region has the DNA TGTGCCAGCAAGAGTACAAGGACCGGGGAGCTGTTTTTT. Its translation is CASKSTRTGELFF. The complete variable domain, with remaining parts taken from reference TRBV7-9 and TRBJ2-2, reads DTGVSQNPRHKITKRGQNVTFRCDPISEHNRLYWYRQTLGQGPEFLTYFQNEAQLEKSRLLSDRFSAERPKGSFSTLEIQRTEQGDSAMYLCASKSTRTGELFFGEGSRLTVL.

A remark on this clone: At the DNA level, this CDR3 is encoded by other sequences in the same sample as well. The CDR3 reads CASSQDLGLAGDEQFF. CDR3 DNA sequence: TGCGCCAGCAGCCAAGATTTGGGACTAGCGGGAGATGAGCAGTTCTTC. This sequence joins TRBV4-3 and TRBJ2-1, with 14 nucleotides matching TRBD2. V shed 0 bases, J shed 8 bases, and the junction held 3 bases outside the gene matches. The CDR3 extends over 16 amino acids. Germline V gene lookup returns CDR1 LGHNA and CDR2 YSLEER.

The chain employs TRBV5-1 and TRBJ2-7; 14 bases agree with TRBD2. The CDR3 has 15 amino acids. The germline V gene has CDR1 SGHRS and CDR2 YFSETQ. V lost 7 bases to trimming and J lost 4 bases; unmatched junction nucleotides: 7. The CDR3 spells CASSSGTSGSYEQYF. CDR3 in DNA: TGCGCCAGCTCCAGTGGGACTAGCGGGAGTTACGAGCAGTACTTC.

The chain carries TRBV6-5 and TRBJ1-2; perhaps TRBD1 as D (5 bases). The CDR3 has 14 amino acids. Germline CDR1 reads MNHEY; CDR2 reads SVGAGI. The germline V and J ends were trimmed by 3 bases and 8 bases, with 16 bases remaining between them. CDR3 in DNA: TGTGCCAGCAGTTATTACCCGGGGCAAGGGGGCTACACCTTC. This encodes CASSYYPGQGGYTF.

The V and J genes are TRBV6-1 and TRBJ2-1; 14 nucleotides line up with TRBD2. The germline V gene has CDR1 MNHNS and CDR2 SASEGT. The CDR3 is 17 amino acids. V lost 4 bases to trimming and J lost 7 bases; unmatched junction nucleotides: 9. In DNA form, the CDR3 reads TGTGCCAGCAGTGCCGGGACTAGCGGGAGCCCGGGGAATGAGCAGTTCTTC. Translated, it gives CASSAGTSGSPGNEQFF.

The V gene is TRBV9, the J gene TRBJ2-5; 8 bases line up with TRBD1. The germline gives CDR1 SGDLS, CDR2 YYNGEE. The CDR3 covers 19 residues. J was trimmed by 1 base and V by 0 bases; bases with no gene match: 14. The CDR3 sequence is CASSVASRTGTTTQETQYF. CDR3 nucleotides: TGTGCCAGCAGCGTAGCCTCCCGGACAGGGACGACCACCCAAGAGACCCAGTACTTC. The whole variable domain, remainder taken from reference TRBV9 and TRBJ2-5, is DSGVTQTPKHLITATGQRVTLRCSPRSGDLSVYWYQQSLDQGLQFLIQYYNGEERAKGNILERFSAQQFPDLHSELNLSSLELGDSALYFCASSVASRTGTTTQETQYFGPGTRLLVL.

The CDR3 loop reads CASSPEQGRVVSPLHF. Here the CDR3 DNA reads TGTGCCAGCAGCCCCGAACAGGGCCGGGTAGTCTCACCCCTCCACTTT. The rearrangement uses TRBV7-9 and TRBJ1-6; possibly TRBD1 for D (6 bases). The CDR3 is made up of 16 amino acids. V lost 5 bases and J 10 bases, leaving 21 bases between the germline ends. From germline, CDR1 is SEHNR and CDR2 FQNEAQ (reference sequence).

The chain is built from TRBV12-3 or TRBV12-4 and TRBJ1-5; D unclear. This CDR3 spans 13 amino acids. V was pared by 6 bases and J by 4 bases, with 10 bases between. This CDR3 reads CASSDISNQPQHF. CDR3 bases: TGTGCCAGCAGCGACATTTCGAATCAGCCCCAGCATTTT.

The rearrangement joins TRBV12-3 or TRBV12-4 to TRBJ1-2; D not certain. Trimming took off 6 bases at V and 4 bases at J, with 12 bases between the two ends. The CDR3 has 13 amino acids. Written as DNA, the CDR3 is TGTGCCAGCAGCTTGACTGGAATCTATGGCTACACCTTC. Amino acid sequence: CASSLTGIYGYTF.